A selection of T cell receptor beta chains follows, all from one sample in a study of blood T cell repertoires in COVID-19. Data came from immunoSEQ multiplex PCR; TCRdb stores just in-frame clones and leaves some out. Here the sample spans approximately 46,000 clones, roughly 80% being singletons. What was sequenced was peripheral blood. The source of these receptors is a human donor in a cohort sampled during active COVID-19. The conserved cysteine and the conserved F or W are not part of the CDR3 here. Size is stated for part of the rows, as once, few or many counts, or as a class when the clone is expanded.

TRBV6-2/TRBV6-3	TRBJ2-7	NA	ASSYSGLGGAGTNEQY
TRBV2	TRBJ1-2	NA	ASRGQGAGGYT
TRBV19	TRBJ1-3	NA	ASTTPGRGDTIY
TRBV7-9	TRBJ1-3	NA	ASSSTGQANSGNTIY
TRBV19	TRBJ1-5	NA	ATNDRDKFQPQH
TRBV5-5	TRBJ1-1	NA	ASSLWGRGPATEAF
TRBV6-2/TRBV6-3	TRBJ2-1	few	ASSLTSSTSGGSNEQF
TRBV3-1/TRBV3-2	TRBJ1-4	NA	ASSQGVLGNEKLF
TRBV15	TRBJ1-4	once	ATSRDVGGADEKLF
TRBV28	TRBJ1-5	NA	ASAQGEFGFPQH
TRBV7-2	TRBJ2-2	NA	ASSLRAGLDTGELF
TRBV5-4	TRBJ1-4	once	ASSLGFDRELF
TRBV5-4	TRBJ1-2	NA	ASSDRGRKSKNYGYT
TRBV18	TRBJ2-1	NA	ASSPSRTGGENEQF
TRBV2	TRBJ2-7	NA	ASSDGGRFDEQY
TRBV5-1	TRBJ1-1	NA	ASSLTQGARSEAF
TRBV2	TRBJ2-7	NA	ASNIGTGLYEQY
TRBV20-1	TRBJ1-1	NA	SASLGLNTEAF
TRBV11-2	TRBJ2-7	NA	ASSTDRDITYEQY
TRBV7-3	TRBJ1-3	NA	ASSLKPGNTIY
TRBV30	TRBJ1-2	NA	AWSVQAYGYT
TRBV30	TRBJ2-7	NA	AWSADRGDYEQY
TRBV25-1	TRBJ1-5	NA	ASSAAVQGSQH
TRBV7-2	TRBJ2-7	NA	ASSLAATSYGGQY
TRBV14	TRBJ1-6	NA	ASRGEGFSPLH
TRBV18	TRBJ2-7	NA	ASSRGGGEGYEQY
TRBV19	TRBJ1-4	NA	ASAPTRTGANEKLF
TRBV5-1	TRBJ2-7	once	ASSLGAPGDEQY
TRBV9	TRBJ2-1	few	ASSVSRGGYNEQF
TRBV25-1	TRBJ2-7	NA	ASSGANRGSYEQY
TRBV5-1	TRBJ1-4	NA	ASALGPSNEKLF
TRBV7-2	TRBJ1-6	NA	ASSLSGTGNSPLH
TRBV5-8	TRBJ2-7	NA	ASTPGDAYEQY
TRBV18	TRBJ2-3	NA	ASSPTGGSTDTQY
TRBV7-2	TRBJ1-4	NA	ASSLVGRGEKLF
TRBV7-2	TRBJ1-4	NA	ASSLLWGVGEKLF
TRBV4-1	TRBJ1-6	once	ASRRGMMSGQLNSPLH
TRBV6-5	TRBJ1-2	NA	ASSRQGRLGYT
TRBV14	TRBJ2-5	NA	ASRPTGSRYQETQY
TRBV10-3	TRBJ2-1	NA	ATQGNSGPLNEQF
TRBV7-8	TRBJ2-3	NA	ASSPYTDTQY
TRBV3-1/TRBV3-2	TRBJ1-2	once	ASAGHEGVGYT
TRBV5-6	TRBJ2-3	NA	ASSSGTSGGAADTQY
TRBV9	TRBJ1-5	NA	ASSVEAGTNQPQH
TRBV6-2/TRBV6-3	TRBJ1-3	NA	ASSYGNDGDTIY
TRBV7-9	TRBJ1-2	NA	ASSPNRGQSDGYT